This TCR beta chain was recorded in a study of blood T cell repertoires in COVID-19. Under the authors' procedure: Nucleated cell counts were estimated from reference gene primer amplification. Assay: immunoSEQ multiplex PCR; the TCRdb copy retains only in-frame clones and omits some. V and J calls and clone size are given by that table; D and trimming were obtained from the DNA. The data contain roughly 50,000 clones, roughly 90% of them seen just once; the ten biggest clones take up around 20%. V gave up 2 bases and J gave up 5 bases; unmatched junction bases: 4. The CDR3 loop spans 14 amino acids. Per germline, CDR1 SGHTA and CDR2 FQGNSA.

This chain joins TRBV7-2 and TRBJ2-5; 8 nucleotides align to TRBD1. The sample consisted of peripheral blood. The sequence was collected from a human donor in a cohort sampled during active COVID-19. CDR3 residues: CASSLLWDRETQYF. The CDR3 coding sequence is TGTGCCAGCAGCTTATTGTGGGACAGGGAGACCCAGTACTTC. The full variable domain, its missing parts supplied by reference TRBV7-2 and TRBJ2-5, is GAGVSQSPSNKVTEKGKDVELRCDPISGHTALYWYRQSLGQGLEFLIYFQGNSAPDKSGLPSDRFSAERTGGSVSTLTIQRTQQEDSAVYLCASSLLWDRETQYFGPGTRLLVL.